These T cell receptor beta chains were read from a single sample in a study of blood T cells in healthy people across ages. One entry per CDR3 protein, called by TCRdb with MiXCR from the 5' RACE reads. The sample lists 1.5 million to 2 million distinct CDR3 sequences, around half occurring once. Sequencing was done on a sample of blood. The source of these receptors is a woman in her thirties or forties in good health. Each CDR3 is given with its conserved first and last residue. The order of the fields is CDR3 DNA, CDR3 protein, clone size, V gene, D gene, J gene. The D gene is left open where the match is weak. The size entry is marked missing in some rows and otherwise reads once, few, many or a size class.

TGTGCGATCGGGGGGGACTCCTACGAGCAGTACTTC,CAIGGDSYEQYF,few,TRBV7-9,TRBD2,TRBJ2-7
TGTGCCAGCAGCCCTAGCCTAGCGGAAGAGACCCAGTGCTTC,CASSPSLAEETQCF,.,TRBV7-2,TRBD2,TRBJ2-5
TGTGCCAGCAGCTTAGCGGGGACAGAAACTAATCAGCCCCAGCATTTT,CASSLAGTETNQPQHF,.,TRBV7-2,TRBD1,TRBJ1-5
TGTGCCAGCAGCCCCCGGAGTAATTCACCCCTCCACTTT,CASSPRSNSPLHF,few,TRBV9,.,TRBJ1-6
TGCGCCAGCAGCCAAACAGGGATTGGAGGCAATCAGCCCCAGCATTTT,CASSQTGIGGNQPQHF,once,TRBV4-3,.,TRBJ1-5
TGTGCCAGCTCACCAGGGGTAGCGGGGAACTACGAGCAGTACTTC,CASSPGVAGNYEQYF,.,TRBV18,TRBD2,TRBJ2-7
TGCGCCAGCATTGGAGGGTTGGTTCCTGTTACGCAGTATTTT,CASIGGLVPVTQYF,.,TRBV4-1,.,TRBJ2-3
TGCGCCAGCAGCCAAGATAGGTCCCGGGACAGGGGAAATCAGCCCCAGCATTTT,CASSQDRSRDRGNQPQHF,.,TRBV4-1,TRBD1,TRBJ1-5
TGTGCCAGCAGTGAGGGGACATCTGGGGCCAACGTCCTGACTTTC,CASSEGTSGANVLTF,few,TRBV2,.,TRBJ2-6
TGTGCCAGCAGTCCTGGAGGGCTAGCGGGGGTGGAGTTCTTC,CASSPGGLAGVEFF,.,TRBV27,TRBD2,TRBJ2-1
TGTGCCAGCAGTGGGGGACAGGGGTTTGGTGAGCAGTTCTTC,CASSGGQGFGEQFF,.,TRBV25-1,TRBD1,TRBJ2-1
TGTGCCAGCTCACCACTGGACACCTTATACACAGATACGCAGTATTTT,CASSPLDTLYTDTQYF,.,TRBV18,.,TRBJ2-3
TGTGCCAGCAGCTTAGGCACAGGGGGCATGGGCACTGAAGCTTTCTTT,CASSLGTGGMGTEAFF,.,TRBV7-9,TRBD1,TRBJ1-1
TGTGCCAGCAGCTTAGCGGTGGGGGCCCGAGAGACCCAGTACTTC,CASSLAVGARETQYF,.,TRBV7-2,.,TRBJ2-5
TGTGCCAGCAGAAATAGCGGGGCGTCCTCCTACGAGCAGTACTTC,CASRNSGASSYEQYF,few,TRBV6-6,TRBD2,TRBJ2-7
TGTGCCAGCAGCCTCCGGGACCGCAAGAGGGAACTGTTTTTT,CASSLRDRKRELFF,.,TRBV13,.,TRBJ1-4
TGTGCCAGCAAGGCCTGGCGGACTAGCACAGATACGCAGTATTTT,CASKAWRTSTDTQYF,.,TRBV11-1,.,TRBJ2-3
TGCAGTGCTAGATTCGGCGGGGCCTCCTACAATGAGCAGTTCTTC,CSARFGGASYNEQFF,few,TRBV20-1,.,TRBJ2-1
TGCAGTGCTAGTTCCAGTCTGTTTGGTAACTATGGCTACACCTTC,CSASSSLFGNYGYTF,.,TRBV20-1,.,TRBJ1-2
TGTGCCATCAGTGAGGCGGCAGGGGGACACGAGCAGTACTTC,CAISEAAGGHEQYF,.,TRBV10-3,TRBD1,TRBJ2-7
TGTGCCAGCAGGGACCTGACAAGTCTTTGGCTCCCATTCAATCAGCCCCAGCATTTT,CASRDLTSLWLPFNQPQHF,once,TRBV6-1,.,TRBJ1-5
TGTGCCAGCAGCTTAGCTGCAGGTCGGCCAACTAATGAAAAACTGTTTTTT,CASSLAAGRPTNEKLFF,.,TRBV7-2,.,TRBJ1-4
TGCGCCAGCAGCCAGAAGTCGGGACAGGGTGGGGGGGGGCAGTATTTT,CASSQKSGQGGGGQYF,.,TRBV4-3,TRBD1,TRBJ2-3
TGTGCCAGCAGCCCTCAAGACCGAAGGGGGAAGCAGTTCTTC,CASSPQDRRGKQFF,.,TRBV7-2,.,TRBJ2-1
TGTGCCAGCAGTTCGGTCCCTGGGCGGTATGGCTACACCTTC,CASSSVPGRYGYTF,.,TRBV12-3/TRBV12-4,.,TRBJ1-2
TGTGCCAGCAGCTCCCCGACAGGGCGGCAAGAGACCCAGTACTTC,CASSSPTGRQETQYF,.,TRBV7-2,TRBD1,TRBJ2-5
TGTGCCAGCAGTTACTCGAGAGGCCTCCCAGAGACCCAGTACTTC,CASSYSRGLPETQYF,.,TRBV6-5,.,TRBJ2-5
TGTGCCAGCAGCCACCAATTTGCTCGAGGGGGTGAGGAGACCCAGTACTTC,CASSHQFARGGEETQYF,.,TRBV14,.,TRBJ2-5
TGCGCCAGCAGCTTGAGTAATGTCGACTATGGCTACACCTTC,CASSLSNVDYGYTF,.,TRBV5-1,.,TRBJ1-2
TGTGCCATCACCCCTAGGGCGACAGCGAACACTGAAGCTTTCTTT,CAITPRATANTEAFF,few,TRBV10-3,.,TRBJ1-1
TGTGCCAGCAGGACTAGCGGGGGGAGAGCAGATACGCAGTATTTT,CASRTSGGRADTQYF,.,TRBV6-2/TRBV6-3,TRBD2,TRBJ2-3
TGTGCCAGCAGCTTAGCGCCTAGCCTGAGCTACGAGCAGTACTTC,CASSLAPSLSYEQYF,few,TRBV7-8,.,TRBJ2-7
TGTGCCAGCCTTGGGGGTGGGGGCGACATCTCTGGAAACACCATATATTTT,CASLGGGGDISGNTIYF,.,TRBV28,.,TRBJ1-3
TGTGCCAGCAGAGGCGGAGGGATTGATGGCTACACCTTC,CASRGGGIDGYTF,few,TRBV6-2/TRBV6-3,.,TRBJ1-2
TGCAGTGCTAGAGTTGGCGGGGGGCAGGGTGAGCAGTTCTTC,CSARVGGGQGEQFF,few,TRBV20-1,TRBD2,TRBJ2-1
TGCAGCGTTGAAGATCTTGGCAAAAACATTCAGTACTTC,CSVEDLGKNIQYF,.,TRBV29-1,.,TRBJ2-4
TGCGCCAGCAGCCAAGATGCGACGAGGGGTGGGCAGTATTTT,CASSQDATRGGQYF,.,TRBV4-3,.,TRBJ2-3
TGCAGTACTATTGATGTGCCGCAGGGAGGTGGCTACACCTTC,CSTIDVPQGGGYTF,once,TRBV20-1,.,TRBJ1-2
TGTGCCAGCAGCTTAGCGAGGGTAGAGAAGACCCAGTACTTC,CASSLARVEKTQYF,few,TRBV7-2,.,TRBJ2-5
TGTGCCACCAGCAGAGACGGGACTAGCAGGGATACGCAGTATTTT,CATSRDGTSRDTQYF,.,TRBV15,TRBD2,TRBJ2-3
TGTGCCAGCAGGAGGGGGGGGAGCGGATTCTACGAGCAGTACTTC,CASRRGGSGFYEQYF,once,TRBV6-1,.,TRBJ2-7
TGTGCCAGCAGCCCCATTTCGGGGCCCTACAATGAGCAGTTCTTC,CASSPISGPYNEQFF,few,TRBV12-3/TRBV12-4,.,TRBJ2-1
TGTGCCACCAGCAGCCGCAAGGGTTTAGATACGCAGTATTTT,CATSSRKGLDTQYF,few,TRBV15,.,TRBJ2-3
TGTGCCAGCAGTGGCGGGGAGGACTACGAGCAGTACTTC,CASSGGEDYEQYF,.,TRBV2,.,TRBJ2-7
TGCGCCAGCAGCTTGGAAGGACTAGCGGTCTTGAGCACAGATACGCAGTATTTT,CASSLEGLAVLSTDTQYF,.,TRBV5-1,TRBD2,TRBJ2-3
TGTGCCAGCAGCCACAGAACACCCTCGGATGACTATGGCTACACCTTC,CASSHRTPSDDYGYTF,once,TRBV3-1,.,TRBJ1-2
TGTGCGGCCGGAGGGAACAACTATGGCTACACCTTC,CAAGGNNYGYTF,.,TRBV24-1,.,TRBJ1-2
TGCAGTGCTAGAGATATAAGTAGCGGGGGGTCCAATGAGCAGTACTTC,CSARDISSGGSNEQYF,.,TRBV20-1,TRBD2,TRBJ2-5
TGTGCCAGCAGCCAAGGTTGGGGGCATTCCTACGAGCAGTACTTC,CASSQGWGHSYEQYF,.,TRBV14,.,TRBJ2-7
TGTGCCAGCACCACAGGGGAGCGGGGCTACACCTTC,CASTTGERGYTF,few,TRBV6-1,TRBD1,TRBJ1-2
TGTGCCAGCAGACACCCGGGTGGGCAGTTCTTC,CASRHPGGQFF,.,TRBV28,.,TRBJ2-1
TGTGCCAGCAGACACCACCCGAGCAGGGAGGCTGAGCAGTTCTTC,CASRHHPSREAEQFF,few,TRBV6-2/TRBV6-3,.,TRBJ2-1
TGTGCCAGCAGCTTTAGCGCGGAGGAGCAGTTCTTC,CASSFSAEEQFF,few,TRBV7-9,.,TRBJ2-1
TGTGCCAGTAGTATAGCGGGGGAAGGGATATACACAGATACGCAGTATTTT,CASSIAGEGIYTDTQYF,.,TRBV19,.,TRBJ2-3
TGTGCCAGCAGTTTAGTGGGACCATTCACAGATACGCAGTATTTT,CASSLVGPFTDTQYF,.,TRBV28,.,TRBJ2-3
TGCGCCAGCAGCCACTCAGGGAGTCGGGAGACCCAGTACTTC,CASSHSGSRETQYF,.,TRBV4-1,.,TRBJ2-5
TGTGCCAGCAGTTACAGAGCGGGGGGTGGTGGGGCCAACGTCCTGACTTTC,CASSYRAGGGGANVLTF,.,TRBV6-5,TRBD2,TRBJ2-6
TGTGCCAGCAGTTACTCGATTGGCAGGATGAACACTGAAGCTTTCTTT,CASSYSIGRMNTEAFF,.,TRBV6-6,.,TRBJ1-1
TGTGCCAGCAGCGGGGCGGAGCAAGATACGCAGTATTTT,CASSGAEQDTQYF,.,TRBV9,.,TRBJ2-3